The rows below give T cell receptor beta chains drawn from one sample of a study of T cell repertoires in cytomegalovirus infection. TCRdb re-called the reads through MiXCR, storing one row per CDR3 protein. Among roughly 230,000 distinct CDR3 sequences listed, under 25% were seen once. The specimen was CD8+ T cells from PBMCs. The receptors stem from a human donor in good health (CMV status not recorded). Some clones in this sample may be carry-over from other donors' samples. Both conserved end residues are part of each CDR3.

j_call v_call cdr3_aa
TRBJ2-7 TRBV20-1 CSARDETTSWEQYF
TRBJ2-7 TRBV20-1 CSARASLSSYEQYF
TRBJ2-7 TRBV28 CASRITGGSYEQYF
TRBJ2-7 TRBV7-2 CASSLEGLALYEQYF
TRBJ2-1 TRBV7-6 CASSLALSYNELFF
TRBJ2-7 TRBV7-4 CASSLSPRGESVDSYEQYF
TRBJ2-3 TRBV15 CATSRDQLPSPFTDTQYF
TRBJ1-5 TRBV5-8 CASSSQEGRNQPQHF
TRBJ2-3 TRBV6-1 CASSYGGGSTDTQYF
TRBJ1-5 TRBV20-1 CSAAGGGNQPQHF
TRBJ2-7 TRBV28 CASTEPPSVGSSYEQYF
TRBJ2-4 TRBV29-1 CSVELEGRGIQYF
TRBJ2-3 TRBV20-1 CSAHSRDRGLADTQYF
TRBJ1-4 TRBV28 CASSPGRMGNEKLFF
TRBJ2-1 TRBV6-1 CASSEGLAGAKTYNEQFF
TRBJ1-5 TRBV5-4 CASSLAPGSQPQHF
TRBJ1-2 TRBV5-4 CAIGEANYGYTF
TRBJ1-3 TRBV9 CASSVEAGSSGNTIYF
TRBJ2-5 TRBV2 CASSEASLAETQYF
TRBJ2-3 TRBV14 CASSQDRRGGPDTQYF
TRBJ2-1 TRBV7-8 CASSLAGSEQFF
TRBJ2-2 TRBV7-3 CASSLWDRENTGELFF
TRBJ1-4 TRBV15 CATSREWDREANEKLFF
TRBJ2-1 TRBV2 CASRGGGNEQFF
TRBJ2-1 TRBV12-3/TRBV12-4 CAEAQGRYNEQFF
TRBJ2-3 TRBV20-1 CSARVPLGSGGPGHF
TRBJ2-3 TRBV2 CASRRTSGIYTDTQYF
TRBJ1-5 TRBV6-6 CASTMDRPYSNQPQHF
TRBJ1-5 TRBV7-9 CASSSSADTNQPQHF
TRBJ2-2 TRBV7-3 CASSSTSGVNTGELFF
TRBJ1-1 TRBV20-1 CSATLGVQEAFF
TRBJ2-1 TRBV29-1 CSAEEGGPSYNEQFF
TRBJ2-1 TRBV6-6 CASSYLAADQVEQFF
TRBJ1-5 TRBV7-2 CASSLAGMSNQPQHF
TRBJ2-7 TRBV19 CASSMAGTHYEQYF
TRBJ2-1 TRBV28 CASLIRGGLWNEQFF
TRBJ2-2 TRBV5-5 CASSLEWGSTGELFF
TRBJ2-1 TRBV27 CASSEGRRGSYNEQFF